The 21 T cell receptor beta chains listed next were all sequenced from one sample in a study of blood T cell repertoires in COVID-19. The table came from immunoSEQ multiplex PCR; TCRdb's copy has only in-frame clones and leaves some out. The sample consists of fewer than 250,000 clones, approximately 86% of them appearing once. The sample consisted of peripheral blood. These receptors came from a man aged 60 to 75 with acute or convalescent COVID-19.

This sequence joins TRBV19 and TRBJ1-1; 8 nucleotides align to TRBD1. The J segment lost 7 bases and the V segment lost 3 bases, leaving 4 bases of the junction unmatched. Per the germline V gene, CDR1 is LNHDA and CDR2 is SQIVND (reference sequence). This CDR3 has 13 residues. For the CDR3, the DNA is TGTGCCAGTAGTATGCGACAGGGGTATGAAGCTTTCTTT. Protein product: CASSMRQGYEAFF.

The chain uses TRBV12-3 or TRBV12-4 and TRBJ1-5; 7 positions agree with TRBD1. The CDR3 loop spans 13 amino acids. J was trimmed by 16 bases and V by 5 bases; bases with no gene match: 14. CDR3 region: CASSPKFGTAEHF. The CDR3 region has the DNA TGTGCCAGCAGTCCCAAATTCGGGACAGCGGAACATTTT.

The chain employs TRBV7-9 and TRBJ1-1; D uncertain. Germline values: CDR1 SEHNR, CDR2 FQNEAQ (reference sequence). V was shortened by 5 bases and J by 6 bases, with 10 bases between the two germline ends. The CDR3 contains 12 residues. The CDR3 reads CASSPPVAEAFF. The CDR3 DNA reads TGTGCCAGCAGCCCCCCGGTTGCTGAAGCTTTCTTT.

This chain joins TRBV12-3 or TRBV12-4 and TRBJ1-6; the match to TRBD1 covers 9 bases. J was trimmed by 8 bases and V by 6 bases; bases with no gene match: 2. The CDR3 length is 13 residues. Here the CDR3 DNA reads TGTGCCAGCAGGACAGGGGGAGATTCACCCCTCCACTTT. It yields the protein CASRTGGDSPLHF.

Here the CDR3 reads CASSPYGRVNEQYF. CDR3 DNA: TGTGCCAGCAGCCCCTACGGCAGGGTAAACGAGCAGTACTTC. The gene calls are TRBV5-6 and TRBJ2-7, with D maybe TRBD1 (5 bases). The CDR3 is 14 residues long. The germline V gene has CDR1 SGHDT and CDR2 YYEEEE. V lost 4 bases and J lost 5, with 16 bases in between.

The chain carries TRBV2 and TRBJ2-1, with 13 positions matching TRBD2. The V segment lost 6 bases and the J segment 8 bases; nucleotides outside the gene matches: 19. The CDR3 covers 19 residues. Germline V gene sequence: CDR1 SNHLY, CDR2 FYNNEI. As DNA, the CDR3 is TGTGCCAGCAGCGATATCCTTAGGACCACTAGCGGGGGGGTTGATGAGCAGTTCTTC. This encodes CASSDILRTTSGGVDEQFF.

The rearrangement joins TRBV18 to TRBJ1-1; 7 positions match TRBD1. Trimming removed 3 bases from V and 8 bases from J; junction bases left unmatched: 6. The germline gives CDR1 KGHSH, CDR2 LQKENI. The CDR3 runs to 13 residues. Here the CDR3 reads CASSPSVDREAFF. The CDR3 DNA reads TGTGCCAGCTCACCCTCAGTGGACAGGGAAGCTTTCTTT.

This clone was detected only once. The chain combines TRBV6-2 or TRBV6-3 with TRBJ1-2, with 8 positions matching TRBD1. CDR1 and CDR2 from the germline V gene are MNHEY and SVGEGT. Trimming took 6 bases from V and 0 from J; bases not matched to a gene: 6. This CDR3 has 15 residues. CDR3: CASSDRTGSNYGYTF. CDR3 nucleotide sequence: TGTGCCAGCAGCGATAGGACAGGGTCTAACTATGGCTACACCTTC.

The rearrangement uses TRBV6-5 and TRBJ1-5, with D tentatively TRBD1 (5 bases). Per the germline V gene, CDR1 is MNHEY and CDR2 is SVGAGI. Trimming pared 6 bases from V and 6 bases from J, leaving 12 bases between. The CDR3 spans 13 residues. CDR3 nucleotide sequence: TGTGCCAGCAGCCCGGCGGGGGTTCAGCCCCAGCATTTT. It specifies CASSPAGVQPQHF.

The DNA of the CDR3 is TGTGCCAGCAGCCTCGACAGGAACACTGAAGCTTTCTTT. Translation: CASSLDRNTEAFF. V and J are TRBV11-2 and TRBJ1-1, with a tentative D call TRBD1 (5 bases). The CDR3 sequence is 13 residues long. Germline CDR1 SGHAT, CDR2 FQNNGV. Trimming took 5 bases from V and 1 from J, leaving 8 bases between them. Looking up the rest from reference TRBV11-2 and TRBJ1-1 gives the full variable domain: EAGVAQSPRYKIIEKRQSVAFWCNPISGHATLYWYQQILGQGPKLLIQFQNNGVVDDSQLPKDRFSAERLKGVDSTLKIQPAKLEDSAVYLCASSLDRNTEAFFGQGTRLTVV.

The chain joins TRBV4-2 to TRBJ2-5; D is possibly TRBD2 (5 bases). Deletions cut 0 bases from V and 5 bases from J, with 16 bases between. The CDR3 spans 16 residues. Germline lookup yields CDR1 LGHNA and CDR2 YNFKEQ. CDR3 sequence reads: CASSQERGGSAETQYF. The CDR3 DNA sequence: TGTGCCAGCAGCCAAGAAAGAGGTGGTAGCGCGGAGACCCAGTACTTC.

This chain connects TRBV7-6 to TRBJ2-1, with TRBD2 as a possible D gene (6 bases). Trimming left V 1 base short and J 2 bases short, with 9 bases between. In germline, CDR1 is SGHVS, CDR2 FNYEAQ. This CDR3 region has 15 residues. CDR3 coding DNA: TGTGCCAGCAGCTTAGACAGACTAGCCTACAATGAGCAGTTCTTC. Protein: CASSLDRLAYNEQFF.

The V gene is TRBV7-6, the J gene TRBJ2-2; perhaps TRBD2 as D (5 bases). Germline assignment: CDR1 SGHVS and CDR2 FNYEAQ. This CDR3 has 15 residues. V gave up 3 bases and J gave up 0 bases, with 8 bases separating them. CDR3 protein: CASSLRVANTGELFF. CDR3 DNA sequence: TGTGCCAGCAGCTTGCGGGTCGCGAACACCGGGGAGCTGTTTTTT.

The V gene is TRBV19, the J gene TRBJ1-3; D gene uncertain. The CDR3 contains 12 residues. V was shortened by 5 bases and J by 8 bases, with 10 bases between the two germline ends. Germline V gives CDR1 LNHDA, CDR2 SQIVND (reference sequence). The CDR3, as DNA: TGTGCCAGTAGTCCCCTCCGAGACACCATATATTTT. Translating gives CASSPLRDTIYF.

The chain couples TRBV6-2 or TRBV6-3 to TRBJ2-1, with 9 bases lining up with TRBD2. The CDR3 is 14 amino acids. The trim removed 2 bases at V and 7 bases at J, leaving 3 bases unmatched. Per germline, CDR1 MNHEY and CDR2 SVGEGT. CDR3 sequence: CASSYGGGANEQFF. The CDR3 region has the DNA TGTGCCAGCAGTTACGGCGGGGGGGCGAATGAGCAGTTCTTC.

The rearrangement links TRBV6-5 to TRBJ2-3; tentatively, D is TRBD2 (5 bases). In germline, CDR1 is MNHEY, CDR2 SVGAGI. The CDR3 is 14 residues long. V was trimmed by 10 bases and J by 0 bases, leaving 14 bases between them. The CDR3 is CATGVSQSTDTQYF. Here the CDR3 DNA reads TGTGCCACCGGGGTCTCCCAGAGCACAGATACGCAGTATTTT.

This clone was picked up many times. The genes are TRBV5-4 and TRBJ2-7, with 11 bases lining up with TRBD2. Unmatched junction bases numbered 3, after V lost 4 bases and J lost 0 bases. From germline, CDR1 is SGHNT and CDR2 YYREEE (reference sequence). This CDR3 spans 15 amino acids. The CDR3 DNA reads TGTGCCAGCAGCAGTCTAGCGGGGGGCTCCTACGAGCAGTACTTC. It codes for CASSSLAGGSYEQYF.

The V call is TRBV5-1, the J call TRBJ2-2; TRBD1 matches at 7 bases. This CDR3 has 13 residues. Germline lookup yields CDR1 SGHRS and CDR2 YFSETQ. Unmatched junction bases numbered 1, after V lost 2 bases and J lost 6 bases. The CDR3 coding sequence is TGCGCCAGCAGCTTTACAGGGGCCGGGGAGCTGTTTTTT. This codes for CASSFTGAGELFF.

CDR3: CASSSLSITGQNEKLFF. CDR3 sequence (DNA): TGTGCCAGCAGCTCGCTGTCGATTACAGGGCAAAATGAAAAACTGTTTTTT. The chain couples TRBV5-4 to TRBJ1-4, with a possible D match to TRBD1 (6 bases). In germline, CDR1 is SGHNT, CDR2 YYREEE (reference sequence). Between the trimmed V and J ends, which lost 3 bases and 5 bases, there was a span of 20 bases. This CDR3 has 17 amino acids.

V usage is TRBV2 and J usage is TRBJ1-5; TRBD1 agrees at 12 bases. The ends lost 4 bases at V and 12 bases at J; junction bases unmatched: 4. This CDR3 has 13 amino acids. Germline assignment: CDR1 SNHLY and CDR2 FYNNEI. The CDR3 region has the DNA TGTGCCAGCAGTGCGGGGACAGGGGGCGTCCAGCATTTT. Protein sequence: CASSAGTGGVQHF.

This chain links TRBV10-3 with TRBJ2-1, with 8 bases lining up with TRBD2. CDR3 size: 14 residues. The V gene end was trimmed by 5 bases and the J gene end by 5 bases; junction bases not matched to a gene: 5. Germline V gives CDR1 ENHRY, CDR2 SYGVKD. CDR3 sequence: CAISTGGAHNEQFF. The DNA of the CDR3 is TGTGCCATCAGTACCGGGGGGGCCCACAATGAGCAGTTCTTC.